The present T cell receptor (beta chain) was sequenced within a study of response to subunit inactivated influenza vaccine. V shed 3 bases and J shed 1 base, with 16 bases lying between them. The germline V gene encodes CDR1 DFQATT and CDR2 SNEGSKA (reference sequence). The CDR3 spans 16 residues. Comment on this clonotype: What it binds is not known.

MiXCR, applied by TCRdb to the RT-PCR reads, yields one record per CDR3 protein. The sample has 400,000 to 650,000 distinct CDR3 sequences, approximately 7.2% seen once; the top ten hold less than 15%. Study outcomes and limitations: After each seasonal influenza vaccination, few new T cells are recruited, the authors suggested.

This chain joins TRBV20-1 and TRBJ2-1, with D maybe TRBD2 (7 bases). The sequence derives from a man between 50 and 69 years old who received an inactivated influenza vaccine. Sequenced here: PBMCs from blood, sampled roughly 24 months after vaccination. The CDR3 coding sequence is TGCAGTGCTAGTGAAGGGGGGGCTCGGTCCTACAATGAGCAGTTCTTC. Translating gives CSASEGGARSYNEQFF.